The present T cell receptor beta chain was sequenced within a study of shared clonotypes between healthy human individuals. Several immunoSEQ plates held equal portions of the genomic DNA taken from each subset. Sequencing was performed with immunoSEQ multiplex PCR; in TCRdb, only in-frame clones are kept and a portion is missing. The sample contains 1.4 million to 1.5 million clones, around 97% of which appear only once. The CDR3 consists of 15 residues. Losses at the gene ends were 1 base for V and 9 bases for J; bases not matched to a gene: 6. Germline CDR1 SNHLY, CDR2 FYNNEI. This TCR was sampled from a man between 25 and 39 years old in good health. The material sequenced was naive CD4+ T cells sorted from blood. Subset described: CD45RA+ positively selected. V gene TRBV2 combines with J gene TRBJ2-1; the match to TRBD2 covers 10 bases. The CDR3 loop reads CASSEVLAGAGEQFF. The CDR3 DNA is TGTGCCAGCAGTGAAGTTCTAGCGGGAGCAGGTGAGCAGTTCTTC.